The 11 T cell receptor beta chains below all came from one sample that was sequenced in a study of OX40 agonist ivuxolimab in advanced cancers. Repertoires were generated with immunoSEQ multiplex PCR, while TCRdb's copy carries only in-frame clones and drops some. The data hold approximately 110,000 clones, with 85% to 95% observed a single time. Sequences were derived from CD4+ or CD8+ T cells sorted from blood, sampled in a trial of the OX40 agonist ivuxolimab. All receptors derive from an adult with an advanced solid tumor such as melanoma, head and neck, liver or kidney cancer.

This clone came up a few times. The CDR3, as DNA: TGTGCCAGCAGCTTAGCGCGAGAGAACACTGAAGCTTTCTTT. Amino acid sequence: CASSLARENTEAFF. The V gene is TRBV7-6, the J gene TRBJ1-1; D unclear. Between the trimmed V and J ends, which lost 0 bases and 1 base, there was a span of 6 bases. The germline V gene has CDR1 SGHVS and CDR2 FNYEAQ. The length of the CDR3 is 14 residues.

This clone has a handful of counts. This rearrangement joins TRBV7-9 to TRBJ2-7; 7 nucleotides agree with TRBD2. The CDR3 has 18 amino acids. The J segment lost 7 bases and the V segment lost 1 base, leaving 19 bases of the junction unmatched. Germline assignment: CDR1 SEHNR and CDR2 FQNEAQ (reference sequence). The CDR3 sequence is CASSLELGGARGSREQYF. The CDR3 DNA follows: TGTGCCAGCAGCTTAGAGTTGGGGGGAGCGCGCGGGAGTCGGGAGCAGTACTTC.

As DNA, the CDR3 is TGTGCCAGCAGTTTAATCACTGAAGCTTTCTTT. As protein: CASSLITEAFF. The J gene is TRBJ1-1, the V gene TRBV28, with unresolved D. V dropped 2 bases and J dropped 4 bases, with 2 bases sitting between them. The CDR3 is 11 residues long. Germline CDR1 MDHEN, CDR2 SYDVKM.

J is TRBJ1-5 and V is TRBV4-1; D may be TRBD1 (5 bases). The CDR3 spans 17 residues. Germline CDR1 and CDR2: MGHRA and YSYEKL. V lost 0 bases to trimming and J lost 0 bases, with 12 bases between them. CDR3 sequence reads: CASSQDGGVPSNQPQHF. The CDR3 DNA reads TGCGCCAGCAGCCAAGATGGAGGGGTCCCTAGCAATCAGCCCCAGCATTTT.

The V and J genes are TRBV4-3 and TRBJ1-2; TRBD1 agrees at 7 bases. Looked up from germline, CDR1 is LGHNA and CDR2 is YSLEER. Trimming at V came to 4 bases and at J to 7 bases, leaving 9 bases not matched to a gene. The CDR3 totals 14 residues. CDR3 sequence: CASSPAGGEGGYTF. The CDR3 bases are TGCGCCAGCAGCCCCGCAGGGGGTGAGGGTGGCTACACCTTC.

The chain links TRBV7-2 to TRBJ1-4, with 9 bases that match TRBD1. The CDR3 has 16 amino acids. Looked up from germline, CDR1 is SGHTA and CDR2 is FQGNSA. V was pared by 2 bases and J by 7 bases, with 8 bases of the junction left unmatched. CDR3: CASSLLGQGLSEKLFF. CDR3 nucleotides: TGTGCCAGCAGCTTACTCGGACAGGGGCTGAGTGAAAAACTGTTTTTT.

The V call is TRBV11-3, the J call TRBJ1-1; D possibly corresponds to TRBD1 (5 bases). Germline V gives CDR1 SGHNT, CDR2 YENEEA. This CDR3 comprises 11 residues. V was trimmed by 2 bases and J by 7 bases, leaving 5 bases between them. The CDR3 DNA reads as TGTGCCAGCAGCTTAAGGGGTGAAGCTTTCTTT. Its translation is CASSLRGEAFF.

As DNA, the CDR3 is TGTGCCAGCAGCCAGGCCGGGACTCAACTCTACGAGCAGTACTTC. Its protein is CASSQAGTQLYEQYF. The chain couples TRBV14 to TRBJ2-5, with D possibly being TRBD2 (6 bases). The assigned J gene may be wrong: the sequence end matches TRBJ2-7 better. The CDR3 length is 15 residues. Germline loops: CDR1 SGHDN, CDR2 FVKESK.

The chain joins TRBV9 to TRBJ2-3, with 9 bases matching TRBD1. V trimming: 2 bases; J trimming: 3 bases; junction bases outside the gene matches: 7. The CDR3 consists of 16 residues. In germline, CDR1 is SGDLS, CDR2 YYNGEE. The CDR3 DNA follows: TGTGCCAGCAGCGTTCCCGGGACAGGGAGAACAGATACGCAGTATTTT. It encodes CASSVPGTGRTDTQYF.

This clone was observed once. Here the CDR3 DNA reads TGTGCCAGCAGCGCAAAGGGGGACAGGGATTATGGCTACACCTTC. This encodes CASSAKGDRDYGYTF. The V call is TRBV9, the J call TRBJ1-2; the match to TRBD1 covers 9 bases. CDR1 is SGDLS and CDR2 is YYNGEE in the germline V gene. The CDR3 covers 15 residues. V trimming: 3 bases; J trimming: 5 bases; junction bases outside the gene matches: 8.

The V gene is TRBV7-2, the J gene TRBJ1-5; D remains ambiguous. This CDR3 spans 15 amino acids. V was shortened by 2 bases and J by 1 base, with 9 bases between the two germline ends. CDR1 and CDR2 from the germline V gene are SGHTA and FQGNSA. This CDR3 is CASSLNRASNQPQHF. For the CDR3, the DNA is TGTGCCAGCAGCTTAAACCGAGCCAGCAATCAGCCCCAGCATTTT.